This T cell receptor beta chain comes out of a study of OX40 agonist ivuxolimab in advanced cancers. The data were produced by immunoSEQ multiplex PCR, yet TCRdb's version contains in-frame clones alone and is incomplete. Among 65,000 to 95,000 clones listed, around nine tenths were seen once. Sample: CD4+ or CD8+ T cells sorted from blood, taken in a trial of the OX40 agonist ivuxolimab. This TCR derives from an adult with an advanced solid tumor such as melanoma, head and neck, liver or kidney cancer.

CDR3 amino acids: CASSAPGAETQYF. The CDR3 DNA is TGTGCCAGCAGTGCCCCAGGAGCGGAGACCCAGTACTTC. The chain couples TRBV6-5 to TRBJ2-5; D gene uncertain. Trimming removed 5 bases at V and 5 bases at J, with 12 bases between. The CDR3 is 13 amino acids. Germline V gene lookup returns CDR1 MNHEY and CDR2 SVGAGI.